The source of this TCR beta chain is a study of Ad26.COV2.S vaccination and SARS-CoV-2 variants. Specified treatment: about 20 received Ad26.COV2.S at low or high dose, single or two shots; about 5 received placebo; per-sample allocation not given. Samples came from day 63 after the first vaccine or placebo injection. TCRdb's copy holds only in-frame clones and misses some; the assay was immunoSEQ multiplex PCR. The table lists hundreds of thousands of clones, around 92% of them singletons, with over 1.3% in the top ten. Study-wide points: Total T cell responses were possibly underestimated by TCR breadth and depth analyses.

Regarding this clone: The antigen remains unidentified.

This CDR3 spans 18 amino acids. The source is a person aged 18-65 years who received the Ad26.COV2.S COVID-19 vaccine or a placebo. This chain uses TRBV7-5 with TRBJ1-5. TRBV7-5 is flagged as a pseudogene. The sequencing used peripheral blood, collected in a trial of Ad26.COV2.S vaccine versus placebo. CDR3 in DNA: TGTGCCAGAAGCTTAGGTGGGACCCATAACGGGGGCAATCAGCCCCAGCATTTT. It specifies CARSLGGTHNGGNQPQHF.